Listed below are T cell receptor beta chains from one sample, sequenced in a study of shared clonotypes between healthy human individuals. The method was immunoSEQ multiplex PCR; TCRdb's version includes in-frame clones alone and lacks a portion of them. Among over 950,000 clones listed, roughly 77% were seen once. Sequencing was performed on memory CD4+ T cells from PBMCs. Source of these receptors: a man younger than 35 in good health. Some clones in this sample may be carry-over from other donors' samples. Both conserved end residues are part of each CDR3. D genes are given only for firm matches. The size of a clone is reported for some rows only, either as once, few or many, or as a class for expanded clones.

>NA|TRBV15|TRBJ1-2|NA
CATSTTNGVGYTF
TGTGCCACCAGCACTACCAACGGGGTCGGCTACACCTTC
>NA|TRBV7-2|TRBJ1-3|NA
CASSPPGNTIYF
TGTGCCAGCAGCCCACCGGGAAACACCATATATTTT
>TRBD1|TRBV19|TRBJ1-1|NA
CASKGQAVTEAFF
TGTGCCAGCAAAGGACAGGCGGTCACTGAAGCTTTCTTT
>NA|TRBV6-1|TRBJ1-5|NA
CASTTLSNQPQHF
TGTGCCAGCACCACCCTCAGCAATCAGCCCCAGCATTTT
>NA|TRBV5-1|TRBJ1-1|few
CASSRGAGDTEAFF
TGCGCCAGCAGCCGGGGGGCGGGAGACACTGAAGCTTTCTTT
>TRBD2|TRBV4-3|TRBJ2-1|NA
CASSQALTTGLAGGDEQFF
TGCGCCAGCAGCCAAGCCTTGACCACGGGACTAGCGGGAGGCGATGAGCAGTTCTTC
>NA|TRBV28|TRBJ1-1|NA
CASSRGGRDEAFF
TGTGCCAGCAGTCGCGGGGGGCGGGACGAAGCTTTCTTT
>NA|TRBV5-1|TRBJ1-4|NA
CASSLSPAGLLNEKLFF
TGCGCCAGCAGCTTATCCCCGGCAGGGCTACTCAATGAAAAACTGTTTTTT
>NA|TRBV20-1|TRBJ2-1|NA
CSARGPNEQFF
TGCAGTGCTAGGGGGCCCAATGAGCAGTTCTTC
>NA|TRBV5-1|TRBJ1-2|NA
CASSAQVEANYGYTF
TGCGCCAGCAGCGCACAGGTCGAAGCTAACTATGGCTACACCTTC
>NA|TRBV28|TRBJ2-3|NA
CASSTRAMSSDTQYF
TGTGCCAGCAGCACGCGGGCTATGAGTTCAGATACGCAGTATTTT
>NA|TRBV20-1|TRBJ2-3|NA
CAPSTDTQYF
TGCGCCCCGTCCACAGATACGCAGTATTTT
>TRBD2|TRBV5-1|TRBJ2-2|few
CASSWTSGRGGELFF
TGCGCCAGCAGCTGGACTAGCGGGAGGGGCGGGGAGCTGTTTTTT
>NA|TRBV20-1|TRBJ2-3|NA
CSARDRDTQYF
TGCAGTGCTAGAGATCGGGATACGCAGTATTTT
>NA|TRBV29-1|TRBJ2-7|NA
CSVEKADSRDRYEQYF
TGCAGCGTTGAAAAGGCGGACAGTCGGGACCGCTACGAGCAGTACTTC
>NA|TRBV27|TRBJ2-1|once
CASSLLGGHEQFF
TGTGCCAGCAGTTTACTGGGGGGGCATGAGCAGTTCTTC
>NA|TRBV7-8|TRBJ2-7|few
CASSRLTRRTSYEQYF
TGTGCCAGCAGCAGACTGACAAGACGGACCTCCTACGAGCAGTACTTC
>NA|TRBV5-4|TRBJ2-5|once
CASSGVEQETQYF
TGTGCCAGCAGCGGGGTGGAGCAAGAGACCCAGTACTTC
>TRBD2|TRBV5-1|TRBJ2-7|NA
CASTLGAGSSYEQYF
TGCGCCAGCACCCTGGGAGCGGGGAGCTCCTACGAGCAGTACTTC
>NA|TRBV13|TRBJ2-1|NA
CASSLRGIVNEQFF
TGTGCCAGCAGCTTACGAGGGATTGTCAATGAGCAGTTCTTC
>TRBD2|TRBV5-8|TRBJ2-7|NA
CASSPPAAGGDDEQYF
TGTGCCAGCAGCCCCCCTGCGGCGGGAGGGGACGACGAGCAGTACTTC
>TRBD1|TRBV11-2|TRBJ1-1|NA
CASSHLRQGAWSTEAFF
TGTGCCAGCAGCCATTTAAGACAGGGGGCTTGGTCCACTGAAGCTTTCTTT
>NA|TRBV6-6|TRBJ1-2|once
CASSYLGEGYGYTF
TGTGCCAGCAGTTACCTGGGGGAGGGATATGGCTACACCTTC
>TRBD2|TRBV4-1|TRBJ2-4|once
CASSHPLAGLAKNIQYF
TGCGCCAGCAGCCATCCCCTAGCGGGTCTAGCCAAAAACATTCAGTACTTC
>NA|TRBV28|TRBJ2-2|NA
CASSPISGGELFF
TGTGCCAGCAGTCCGATATCGGGCGGGGAGCTGTTTTTT
>NA|TRBV11-3|TRBJ2-2|NA
CASSTAPGAVSGELFF
TGTGCCAGCAGCACCGCCCCCGGGGCGGTCTCGGGGGAGCTGTTTTTT
>TRBD1|TRBV7-9|TRBJ2-7|NA
CASSFHRGSYEQYF
TGTGCCAGCAGCTTTCACAGGGGTTCCTACGAGCAGTACTTC
>NA|TRBV7-2|TRBJ1-1|NA
CASSLFHGGGTEAFF
TGTGCCAGCAGCTTATTCCACGGGGGCGGGACTGAAGCTTTCTTT
>TRBD1|TRBV19|TRBJ2-6|NA
CASSYRDRVSGANVLTF
TGTGCCAGTAGTTATCGGGACAGGGTCTCTGGGGCCAACGTCCTGACTTTC
>NA|TRBV27|TRBJ2-3|NA
CASSPRGTDTQYF
TGTGCCAGCAGTCCCCGCGGGACAGATACGCAGTATTTT
>TRBD1|TRBV6-1|TRBJ1-4|NA
CASSRQGPNEKLFF
TGTGCCAGCAGTCGACAGGGCCCTAATGAAAAACTGTTTTTT
>TRBD1|TRBV15|TRBJ1-5|NA
CATSRERGRNQPQHF
TGTGCCACCAGCAGAGAAAGGGGGCGCAATCAGCCCCAGCATTTT
>NA|TRBV7-8|TRBJ2-7|NA
CASSLDSPAYEQYF
TGTGCCAGCAGCTTGGACAGTCCAGCGTACGAGCAGTACTTC
>NA|TRBV29-1|TRBJ2-7|NA
CSVEIPGRRYEQYF
TGCAGCGTTGAAATCCCGGGACGGCGCTACGAGCAGTACTTC
>TRBD2|TRBV6-6|TRBJ2-5|few
CASSPTSGGRETQYF
TGTGCCAGCAGTCCGACTAGCGGCGGCAGAGAGACCCAGTACTTC
>TRBD1|TRBV5-6|TRBJ1-2|few
CASSLVQGGTYGYTF
TGTGCCAGCAGCTTAGTACAGGGGGGAACGTATGGCTACACCTTC
>TRBD1|TRBV25-1|TRBJ1-1|NA
CASSWGTALGTEAFF
TGTGCCAGCAGTTGGGGGACAGCCCTGGGGACTGAGGCTTTCTTT
>NA|TRBV19|TRBJ2-1|NA
CASNLIGSYNEQFF
TGTGCCAGTAACCTCATTGGTTCCTACAATGAGCAGTTCTTC
>NA|TRBV6-1|TRBJ2-7|NA
CASRSLARTYEQYF
TGTGCCAGCAGATCTCTGGCCCGAACCTACGAGCAGTACTTC
>NA|TRBV18|TRBJ1-2|NA
CASSLADYGYTF
TGTGCCAGCTCGCTAGCTGACTATGGCTACACCTTC
>TRBD2|TRBV19|TRBJ2-2|NA
CASSKIRTSGTNTGELFF
TGTGCCAGTAGTAAGATACGTACTAGCGGGACGAACACCGGGGAGCTGTTTTTT
>TRBD1|TRBV5-1|TRBJ2-7|NA
CASSRDRGHEQYF
TGCGCCAGCAGCCGGGACAGGGGCCACGAGCAGTACTTC
>NA|TRBV7-6|TRBJ2-5|NA
CASSLAGFEETQYF
TGTGCCAGCAGCTTAGCGGGCTTTGAAGAGACCCAGTACTTC
>NA|TRBV6-1|TRBJ1-2|NA
CASSEVNGYTF
TGTGCCAGCAGTGAAGTTAATGGCTACACCTTC
>NA|TRBV21-1|TRBJ2-7|NA
CASSHCDEQYF
TGTGCCAGCAGCCATTGCGACGAGCAGTACTTC
>NA|TRBV7-2|TRBJ2-3|NA
CASSRQGSGTDTQYF
TGTGCCAGCAGCCGCCAAGGTAGTGGCACAGATACGCAGTATTTT
>TRBD2|TRBV6-6|TRBJ2-7|many
CASSYDGTSGYEQYF
TGTGCCAGCAGTTACGATGGGACTAGCGGCTACGAGCAGTACTTC
>NA|TRBV14|TRBJ2-2|NA
CASSQENSGLLGYTGELFF
TGTGCCAGCAGCCAAGAGAATTCGGGACTGCTAGGATACACCGGGGAGCTGTTTTTT
>TRBD1|TRBV2|TRBJ2-7|once
CASSGTGPVGEQYF
TGTGCCAGCAGTGGGACAGGACCGGTGGGGGAGCAGTACTTC
>NA|TRBV5-4|TRBJ2-7|NA
CATSIINYEQYF
TGTGCCACCTCGATTATAAACTACGAGCAGTACTTC
>NA|TRBV12-2|TRBJ1-5|NA
CASRPTGASNQPQHF
TGTGCAAGTCGCCCGACAGGGGCCTCCAATCAGCCCCAGCATTTT
>NA|TRBV15|TRBJ2-4|many
CATSRVTGTRKIAKNIQYF
TGTGCCACCAGCAGAGTTACAGGGACCAGAAAAATAGCCAAAAACATTCAGTACTTC
>NA|TRBV7-2|TRBJ2-4|NA
CASSQTPGDIQYF
TGTGCCAGCAGCCAGACTCCCGGGGACATTCAGTACTTC
>NA|TRBV5-6|TRBJ1-1|NA
CASSPHGAQRNTEAFF
TGTGCCAGCAGCCCTCATGGTGCACAGAGGAACACTGAAGCTTTCTTT
>NA|TRBV30|TRBJ2-2|NA
CAWDRGGLGELFF
TGTGCCTGGGACCGGGGTGGCCTCGGGGAGCTGTTTTTT
>NA|TRBV14|TRBJ2-5|NA
CASSQVRPDKTLETQYF
TGTGCCAGCAGCCAAGTTCGACCGGACAAAACTTTGGAGACCCAGTACTTC
>NA|TRBV5-1|TRBJ1-5|few
CASSLAGISDQPQHF
TGCGCCAGCAGCTTGGCCGGGATCTCGGATCAGCCCCAGCATTTT
>NA|TRBV6-5|TRBJ1-5|NA
CASSKLNQPQHF
TGTGCCAGCAGTAAGCTCAATCAGCCCCAGCATTTT
>NA|TRBV18|TRBJ2-6|once
CASSPDSPGANVLTF
TGTGCCAGCTCACCCGACAGCCCAGGGGCCAACGTCCTGACTTTC
>TRBD2|TRBV5-1|TRBJ2-7|NA
CASRPESGGPYEQYF
TGCGCCAGCAGGCCCGAAAGCGGGGGTCCCTACGAGCAGTACTTC